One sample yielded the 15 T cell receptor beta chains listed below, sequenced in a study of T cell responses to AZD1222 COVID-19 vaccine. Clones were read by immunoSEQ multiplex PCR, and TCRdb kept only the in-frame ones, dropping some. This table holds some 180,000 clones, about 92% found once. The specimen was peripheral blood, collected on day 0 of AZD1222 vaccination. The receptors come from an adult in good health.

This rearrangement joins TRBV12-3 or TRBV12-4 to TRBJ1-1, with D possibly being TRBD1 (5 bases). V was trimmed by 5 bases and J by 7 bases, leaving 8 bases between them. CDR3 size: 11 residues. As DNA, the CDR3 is TGTGCCAGCAGTCTGGGGCTTGAAGCTTTCTTT. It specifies CASSLGLEAFF.

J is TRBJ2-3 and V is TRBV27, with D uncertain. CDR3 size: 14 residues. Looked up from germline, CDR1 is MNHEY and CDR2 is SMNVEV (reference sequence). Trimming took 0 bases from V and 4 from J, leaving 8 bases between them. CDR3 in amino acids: CASSLSWQPDTQYF. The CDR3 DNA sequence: TGTGCCAGCAGTTTATCGTGGCAGCCAGATACGCAGTATTTT.

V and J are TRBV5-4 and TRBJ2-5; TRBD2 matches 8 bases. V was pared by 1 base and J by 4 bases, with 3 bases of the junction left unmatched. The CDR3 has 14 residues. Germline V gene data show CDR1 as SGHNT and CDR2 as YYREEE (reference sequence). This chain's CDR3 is CASSLREGRETQYF. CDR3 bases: TGTGCCAGCAGCTTGCGGGAGGGACGAGAGACCCAGTACTTC.

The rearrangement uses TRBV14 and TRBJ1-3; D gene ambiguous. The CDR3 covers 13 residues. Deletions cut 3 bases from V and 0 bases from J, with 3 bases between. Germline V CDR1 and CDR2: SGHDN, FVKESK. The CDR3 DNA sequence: TGTGCCAGCAGCCAGAACTCTGGAAACACCATATATTTT. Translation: CASSQNSGNTIYF. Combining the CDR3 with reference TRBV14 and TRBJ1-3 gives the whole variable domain EAGVTQFPSHSVIEKGQTVTLRCDPISGHDNLYWYRRVMGKEIKFLLHFVKESKQDESGMPNNRFLAERTGGTYSTLKVQPAELEDSGVYFCASSQNSGNTIYFGEGSWLTVV.

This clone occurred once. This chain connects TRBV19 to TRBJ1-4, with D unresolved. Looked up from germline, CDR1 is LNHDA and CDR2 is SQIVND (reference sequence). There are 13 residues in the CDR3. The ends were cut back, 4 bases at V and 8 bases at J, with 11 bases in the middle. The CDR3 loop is CASSREQPEKLFF. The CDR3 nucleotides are TGTGCCAGTAGTAGGGAACAGCCCGAAAAACTGTTTTTT.

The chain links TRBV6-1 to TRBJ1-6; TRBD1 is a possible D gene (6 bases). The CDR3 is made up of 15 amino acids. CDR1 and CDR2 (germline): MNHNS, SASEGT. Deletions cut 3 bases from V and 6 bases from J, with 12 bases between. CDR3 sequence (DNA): TGTGCCAGCAGTGAGTTAAGGACAGTTAATTCACCCCTCCACTTT. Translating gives CASSELRTVNSPLHF.

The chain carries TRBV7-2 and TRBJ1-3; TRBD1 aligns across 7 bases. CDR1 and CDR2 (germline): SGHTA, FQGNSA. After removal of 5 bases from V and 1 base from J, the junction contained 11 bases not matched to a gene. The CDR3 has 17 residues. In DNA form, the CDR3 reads TGTGCCAGCAGCCCCAGGGGGGCCCAGGGATCTGGAAACACCATATATTTT. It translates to CASSPRGAQGSGNTIYF.

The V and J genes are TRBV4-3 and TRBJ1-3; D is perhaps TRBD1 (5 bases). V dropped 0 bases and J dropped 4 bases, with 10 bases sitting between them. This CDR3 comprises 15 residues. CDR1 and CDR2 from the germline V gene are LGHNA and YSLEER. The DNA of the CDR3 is TGCGCCAGCAGCCAAGATCCAGGGCCAGGAAACACCATATATTTT. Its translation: CASSQDPGPGNTIYF.

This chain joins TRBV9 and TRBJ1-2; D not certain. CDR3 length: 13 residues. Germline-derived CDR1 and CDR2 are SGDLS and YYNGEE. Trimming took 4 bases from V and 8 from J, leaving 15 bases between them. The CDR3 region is CASSLPNRRGYTF. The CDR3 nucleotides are TGTGCCAGCAGCCTCCCGAATCGTCGGGGCTACACCTTC.

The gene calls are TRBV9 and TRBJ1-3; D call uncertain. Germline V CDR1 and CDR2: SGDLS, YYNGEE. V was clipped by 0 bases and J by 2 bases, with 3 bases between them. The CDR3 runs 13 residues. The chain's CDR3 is CASSVVTGNTIYF. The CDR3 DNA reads TGTGCCAGCAGCGTAGTCACTGGAAACACCATATATTTT.

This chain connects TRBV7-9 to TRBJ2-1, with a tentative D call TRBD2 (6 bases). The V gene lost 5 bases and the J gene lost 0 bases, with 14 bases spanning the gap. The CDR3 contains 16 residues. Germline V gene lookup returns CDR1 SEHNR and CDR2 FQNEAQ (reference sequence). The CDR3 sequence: CASSPRGGSSYNEQFF. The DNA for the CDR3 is TGTGCCAGCAGCCCCCGAGGAGGGAGCTCCTACAATGAGCAGTTCTTC.

CDR3 sequence (DNA): TGCAGCTCACGGACAGCTGGAGGGGATGGCTACACCTTC. Residues: CSSRTAGGDGYTF. The rearrangement joins TRBV29-1 to TRBJ1-2; D possibly corresponds to TRBD1 (6 bases). The CDR3 has 13 residues. Germline V gene data show CDR1 as SQVTM and CDR2 as ANQGSEA. V was clipped by 8 bases and J by 6 bases, with 19 bases between them.

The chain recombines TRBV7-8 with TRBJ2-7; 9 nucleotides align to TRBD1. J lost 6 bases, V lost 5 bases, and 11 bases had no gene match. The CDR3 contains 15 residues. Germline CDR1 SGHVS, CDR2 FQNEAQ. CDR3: CASSPTGDRAREQYF. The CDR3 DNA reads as TGTGCCAGCAGCCCCACTGGGGACAGGGCGCGCGAGCAGTACTTC. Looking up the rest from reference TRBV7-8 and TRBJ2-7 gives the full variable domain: GAGVSQSPRYKVAKRGQDVALRCDPISGHVSLFWYQQALGQGPEFLTYFQNEAQLDKSGLPSDRFFAERPEGSVSTLKIQRTQQEDSAVYLCASSPTGDRAREQYFGPGTRLTVT.

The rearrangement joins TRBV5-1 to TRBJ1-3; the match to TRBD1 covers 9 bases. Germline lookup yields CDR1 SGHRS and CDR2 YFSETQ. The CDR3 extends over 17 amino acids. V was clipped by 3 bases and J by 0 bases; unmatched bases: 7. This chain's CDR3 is CASSWGQGLSSGNTIYF. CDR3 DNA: TGCGCCAGCAGCTGGGGACAGGGTCTTAGCTCTGGAAACACCATATATTTT.

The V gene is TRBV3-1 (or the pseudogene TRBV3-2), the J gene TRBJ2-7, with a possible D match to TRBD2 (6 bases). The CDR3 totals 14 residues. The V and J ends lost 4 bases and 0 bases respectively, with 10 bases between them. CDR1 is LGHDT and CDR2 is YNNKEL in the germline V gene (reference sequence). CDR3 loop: CASSRDGSSYEQYF. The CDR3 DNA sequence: TGTGCCAGCAGCCGGGACGGGAGCTCCTACGAGCAGTACTTC.